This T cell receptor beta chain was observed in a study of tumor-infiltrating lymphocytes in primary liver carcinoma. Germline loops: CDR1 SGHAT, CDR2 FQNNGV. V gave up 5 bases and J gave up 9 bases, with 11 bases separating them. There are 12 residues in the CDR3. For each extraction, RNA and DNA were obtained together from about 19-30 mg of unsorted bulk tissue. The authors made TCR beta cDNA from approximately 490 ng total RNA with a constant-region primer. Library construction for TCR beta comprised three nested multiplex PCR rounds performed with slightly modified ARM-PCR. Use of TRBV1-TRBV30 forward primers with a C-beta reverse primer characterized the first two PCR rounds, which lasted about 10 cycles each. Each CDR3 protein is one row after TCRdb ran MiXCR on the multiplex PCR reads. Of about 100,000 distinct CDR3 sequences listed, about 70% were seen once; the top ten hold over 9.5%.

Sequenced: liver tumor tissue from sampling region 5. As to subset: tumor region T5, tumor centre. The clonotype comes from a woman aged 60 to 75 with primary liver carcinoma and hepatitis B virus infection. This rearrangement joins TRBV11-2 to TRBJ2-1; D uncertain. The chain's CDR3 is CASSPDPTEQFF. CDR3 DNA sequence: TGTGCCAGCAGCCCTGACCCAACTGAGCAGTTCTTC.